This T cell receptor (beta chain) was obtained from a study of blood T cell repertoires in COVID-19. CDR1 is ENHRY and CDR2 is SYGVKD in the germline V gene. The CDR3 is 14 amino acids. V lost 8 bases and J lost 4, with 15 bases in between. Enrollees, 18 to 89 years old, lived in approximately 25 US areas. Within the sample, this clone is medium-sized (0.01 to 0.1%). TCRdb's table, derived via immunoSEQ multiplex PCR, lists solely in-frame clones and lacks some. The table records roughly 290,000 clones, around 85% of them present only once. The chain has TRBV10-3 and TRBJ2-1, with TRBD2 as a possible D gene (6 bases). The origin of this receptor is a woman between 25 and 40 years old who had recovered from COVID-19. Sequenced sample: PBMCs or T cells enriched from blood (not recorded which). CDR3 nucleotides: TGTGCCATCCGGACTACCGGGGCTTACAATGAGCAGTTCTTC. Translating gives CAIRTTGAYNEQFF.